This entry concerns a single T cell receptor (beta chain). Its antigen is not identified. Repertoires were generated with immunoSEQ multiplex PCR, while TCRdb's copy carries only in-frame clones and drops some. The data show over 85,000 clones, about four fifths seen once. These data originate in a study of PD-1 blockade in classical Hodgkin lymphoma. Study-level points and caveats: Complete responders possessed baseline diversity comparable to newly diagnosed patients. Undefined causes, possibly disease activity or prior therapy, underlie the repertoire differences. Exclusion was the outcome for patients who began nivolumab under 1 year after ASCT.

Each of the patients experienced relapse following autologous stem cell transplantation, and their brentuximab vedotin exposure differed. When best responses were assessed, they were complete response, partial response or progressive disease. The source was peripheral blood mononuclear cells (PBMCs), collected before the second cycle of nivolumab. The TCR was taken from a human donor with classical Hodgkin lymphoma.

The CDR3 is CASSPFGRTGELFF. Here the CDR3 DNA reads TGTGCCAGCTCACCATTCGGTCGGACCGGGGAGCTGTTTTTT. The chain uses TRBV18 and TRBJ2-2; D remains unclear. The germline V and J ends were trimmed by 2 bases and 5 bases, with 9 bases remaining between them. In germline, CDR1 is KGHSH, CDR2 LQKENI. CDR3 length: 14 residues.